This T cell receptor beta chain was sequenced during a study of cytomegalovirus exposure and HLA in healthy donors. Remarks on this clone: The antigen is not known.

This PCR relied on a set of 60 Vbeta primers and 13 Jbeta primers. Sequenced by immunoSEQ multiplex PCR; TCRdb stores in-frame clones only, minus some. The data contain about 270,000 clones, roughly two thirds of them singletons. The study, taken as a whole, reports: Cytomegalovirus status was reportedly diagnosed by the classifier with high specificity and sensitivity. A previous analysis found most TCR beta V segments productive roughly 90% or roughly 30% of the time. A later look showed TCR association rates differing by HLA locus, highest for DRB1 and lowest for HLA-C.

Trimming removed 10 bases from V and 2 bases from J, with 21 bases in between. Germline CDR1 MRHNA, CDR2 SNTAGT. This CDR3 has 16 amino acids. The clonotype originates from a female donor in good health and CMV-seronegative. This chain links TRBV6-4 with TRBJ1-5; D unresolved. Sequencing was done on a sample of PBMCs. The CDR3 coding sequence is TGTGCCACAATCCCAGGACTCTCCAAGGGCAATCAGCCCCAGCATTTT. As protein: CATIPGLSKGNQPQHF.